This is a list of T cell receptor beta chains from one sample in a study of tumor-infiltrating lymphocytes in localized non-small cell lung cancer. The protocol was immunoSEQ multiplex PCR, while the TCRdb copy is restricted to in-frame clones and leaves out a portion. Among about 15,000 clones listed, approximately 70% were seen once. The sequenced sample was lung tumor tissue. The source of these receptors is a human donor with non-small cell lung cancer. Both conserved end residues are part of each CDR3. A D gene is named only where the DNA matches it firmly. Not every row has a clone size; where given, it reads once, few, many or a size class.

>-|TRBV4-2|TRBJ1-2|few
TGTGCCAGCAGCCAAGATCTAGTCGCAGGGAACTATGGCTACACCTTC
CASSQDLVAGNYGYTF
>TRBD2|TRBV7-2|TRBJ2-7|-
TGTGCCAGCAGCTCGCCGGGACTAGCGGGAGTATACGAGCAGTACTTC
CASSSPGLAGVYEQYF
>TRBD2|TRBV5-6|TRBJ2-1|-
TGTGCCAGCAGCCGCGGGGGGGATGAGCAGTTCTTC
CASSRGGDEQFF
>-|TRBV11-3|TRBJ2-7|-
TGTGCCAGCAGCCCAAATGGGTTGGACGAGCAGTACTTC
CASSPNGLDEQYF
>-|TRBV28|TRBJ1-5|-
TGTGCCAGCACTCTGACAGGTTTACGGGGTCAGCCCCAGCATTTT
CASTLTGLRGQPQHF
>-|TRBV6-4|TRBJ2-1|-
TGTGCCAGCAGTGACTCCGCTGGAAGGAAGAATGAGCAGTTCTTC
CASSDSAGRKNEQFF
>-|TRBV7-6|TRBJ1-5|-
TGTGCCAGCAGCGACTTGGGGGGTAGGGCCCAGCATTTT
CASSDLGGRAQHF
>-|TRBV4-2|TRBJ2-7|-
TGTGCCAGCAGCCAAGGTCCGGACAGTCCCTACGAGCAGTACTTC
CASSQGPDSPYEQYF
>-|TRBV7-2|TRBJ1-4|-
TGTGCCAGCAGCTTAAGGCCAGCGCACCTCTTTGCAACTAATGAAAAACTGTTTTTT
CASSLRPAHLFATNEKLFF
>TRBD1|TRBV4-1|TRBJ1-4|-
TGCGCCAGCAGCCGCCCCGGGACAGATAATGAAAAACTGTTTTTT
CASSRPGTDNEKLFF
>-|TRBV9|TRBJ2-1|-
TGTGCCAGCAGCCCGCGGAGATTGTCCAATGAGCAGTTCTTC
CASSPRRLSNEQFF
>TRBD1|TRBV18|TRBJ1-1|-
TGTGCCAGCTCACCACTAATAGGGACAGGGGATGAAGCTTTCTTT
CASSPLIGTGDEAFF
>-|TRBV6-5|TRBJ1-5|-
TGTGCCAGCACCCCTAGGGCGGTCAGCAATCAGCCCCAGCATTTT
CASTPRAVSNQPQHF
>-|TRBV5-8|TRBJ2-3|-
TGTGCCAGCAGCTTGGAAGGGAGCAGGGGTGCAGATACGCAGTATTTT
CASSLEGSRGADTQYF
>TRBD1|TRBV5-4|TRBJ1-1|-
TGTGCCAGCAGCCCACCCGACAGGGTTGAAGCTTTCTTT
CASSPPDRVEAFF
>TRBD2|TRBV28|TRBJ2-5|-
TGTGCCAGCAGTTTTGGGGCTAGCGGGGGTGTGATGGAGACCCAGTACTTC
CASSFGASGGVMETQYF
>TRBD1|TRBV10-2|TRBJ2-7|once
TGCGCCAGCAGTGGGACAGGGACAAACGAGCAGTACTTC
CASSGTGTNEQYF
>-|TRBV2|TRBJ1-2|-
TGTGCCAGCAGCCTTCATCTCCAGGGGTTCTATGGCTACACCTTC
CASSLHLQGFYGYTF
>-|TRBV5-4|TRBJ2-5|once
TGTGCCAGCAGCTTGGGCGGGGTGGGGGAGACCCAGTACTTC
CASSLGGVGETQYF